This is a list of T cell receptor beta chains from one sample in a study of blood T cells in healthy people across ages. TCRdb analysed the 5' RACE reads with MiXCR anew, one entry per CDR3 protein. The sample carries roughly 2 million distinct CDR3 sequences, less than 50% recorded once. Sequencing was carried out using blood. The origin of the receptors is a woman aged 40 to 50 in good health. The CDR3 runs from the conserved cysteine through the conserved F or W. D genes are given only for firm matches. Where a row states a size, it is once, few, many or the class of an expanded clone; other rows omit it.

D gene,J gene,clone size,V gene,CDR3 DNA,CDR3 protein
TRBD2,TRBJ2-3,many,TRBV9,TGTGCCAGCAGCGTAGGGGGGGGAGATACGCAGTATTTT,CASSVGGGDTQYF
-,TRBJ1-2,-,TRBV29-1,TGCAGCGTTGAAGATCTCAGGGGCTCTAACTATGGCTACACCTTC,CSVEDLRGSNYGYTF
-,TRBJ1-5,-,TRBV12-3/TRBV12-4,TGTGCCAGCAGTTTGCCCGGACAGACCAATCAGCCCCAGCATTTT,CASSLPGQTNQPQHF
-,TRBJ2-7,-,TRBV28,TGTGCCAGCAGTTCGCCTCGGGGATCCTACGAGCAGTACTTC,CASSSPRGSYEQYF
-,TRBJ1-5,-,TRBV27,TGTGCCAGCAAAGGGACGGACAACAATCAGCCCCAGCATTTT,CASKGTDNNQPQHF
-,TRBJ2-7,-,TRBV5-4,TGTGCCAGCAGCTCCTGGAGCGTTTCCAGCTCCTACGAGCAGTACTTC,CASSSWSVSSSYEQYF
-,TRBJ2-6,-,TRBV20-1,TGCAGTGCTAGAGACTTTGGTGGCTCTGGGGCCAACGTCCTGACTTTC,CSARDFGGSGANVLTF
TRBD1,TRBJ1-5,-,TRBV12-3/TRBV12-4,TGTGCCAGCAGTCTAAGGACAGGGGAGGGGCAGCCCCAGCATTTT,CASSLRTGEGQPQHF
TRBD2,TRBJ2-1,few,TRBV20-1,TGCAGTGCTAAGGAGACTAGCGGGGGGAGATCCTACAATGAGCAGTTCTTC,CSAKETSGGRSYNEQFF
-,TRBJ1-6,-,TRBV3-1,TGTGCCAGCAGCCAAGAATCGACCTCCTATAATTCACCCCTCCACTTT,CASSQESTSYNSPLHF
-,TRBJ2-1,-,TRBV5-1,TGCGCCAGCAGCTTGGGGGGCCCCCTTTGGTTCTTC,CASSLGGPLWFF
-,TRBJ2-6,few,TRBV20-1,TGCAGTGCCCCCGCGGCCCATTTTCTCTCTGGGGCCAACGTCCTGACTTTC,CSAPAAHFLSGANVLTF
-,TRBJ1-1,-,TRBV4-3,TGCGCCAGCAGCCAAGAAGAATCTAGGAAAGAAGCTTTCTTT,CASSQEESRKEAFF
-,TRBJ2-1,-,TRBV4-2,TGTGCCAGCAGCCAAGTTTTGGCTCTAGACGGGGGCTACAATGAGCAGTTCTTC,CASSQVLALDGGYNEQFF
-,TRBJ1-4,-,TRBV5-1,TGCGCCAGCAGTGGGGATGAAAAACTGTTTTTT,CASSGDEKLFF
-,TRBJ1-2,few,TRBV2,TGTGCCAGCAGGGGGATCAACTATGGCTACACCTTC,CASRGINYGYTF
-,TRBJ2-4,few,TRBV7-8,TGTGCCAGCAGCTTCCCGGGAAGCAAAAACATTCAGTACTTC,CASSFPGSKNIQYF
TRBD1,TRBJ2-1,-,TRBV14,TGTGCCAGCAGCTCGGACAGGGTAGTGGGGACGTCGAATGAGCAGTTCTTC,CASSSDRVVGTSNEQFF
-,TRBJ2-6,few,TRBV6-6,TGTGCCAGCAGTTACCTGAACTCTGGGGCCAACGTCCTGACTTTC,CASSYLNSGANVLTF
-,TRBJ2-5,few,TRBV12-3/TRBV12-4,TGTGCCAGCACCATCTGGACAGTAGAGACCCAGTACTTC,CASTIWTVETQYF
TRBD1,TRBJ1-2,-,TRBV7-8,TGTGCCAGCAGCACCATCGCGGGGGGAGCAGGGGGGAACTATGGCTACACCTTC,CASSTIAGGAGGNYGYTF
-,TRBJ2-1,once,TRBV4-2,TGTGCCAGCGGCCAAGATAGACAGGCCGCATACAATGAGCAGTTCTTC,CASGQDRQAAYNEQFF
-,TRBJ2-5,once,TRBV21-1,TGTGCCAGCCCGAGGGGACAGTCGGAGACCCAGTACTTC,CASPRGQSETQYF
TRBD2,TRBJ2-5,few,TRBV20-1,TGCAGTGCTAGGAGACTAGCGGAATCCGGGACCCAGTACTTC,CSARRLAESGTQYF
-,TRBJ1-2,-,TRBV25-1,TGTGCCAGTGCGGACCAGTTGTATGGCTACACCTTC,CASADQLYGYTF
-,TRBJ2-7,-,TRBV10-3,TGTGCCATCAGTGACCTTCAGGGGAGTGAGCAGTACTTC,CAISDLQGSEQYF
-,TRBJ1-6,few,TRBV12-3/TRBV12-4,TGTGCCAGCAAGACCATACAGGGCGCGGATTCACCCCTCCACTTT,CASKTIQGADSPLHF
TRBD1,TRBJ2-1,-,TRBV5-1,TGCGCCAGCGCACGCCGGGACAGAGCCTCAGGGGGCAATGAGCAGTTCTTC,CASARRDRASGGNEQFF
TRBD1,TRBJ1-2,once,TRBV27,TGTGCCAGCAGGACAGGGGCCCTCGACGGCTACACCTTC,CASRTGALDGYTF
TRBD1,TRBJ1-2,once,TRBV10-3,TGTGCCATCAGTGCCAGGGGGCATGGCTACACCTTC,CAISARGHGYTF
TRBD2,TRBJ2-7,-,TRBV2,TGTGCCAGCACGGGGGGGATTGACTACGAGCAGTACTTC,CASTGGIDYEQYF
-,TRBJ2-1,-,TRBV20-1,TGCAGTACTAGAGTGGGGGGGACAGGCTACAATGAGCGGTTCTTC,CSTRVGGTGYNERFF
-,TRBJ1-2,-,TRBV4-1,TGCGCCAGCAGCCAAGATCCCCTGTATGGCTACACCTTC,CASSQDPLYGYTF
TRBD1,TRBJ2-3,-,TRBV5-6,TGTGCCAGCAACGCGCATCCGACAGGGGCGGCGGAAGATACGCAGTATTTT,CASNAHPTGAAEDTQYF
-,TRBJ1-1,few,TRBV6-2/TRBV6-3,TGTGCCAGCAGTTACTCGATATACTTTGAAGCTTTCTTT,CASSYSIYFEAFF
TRBD2,TRBJ2-3,-,TRBV15,TGTGCCACCAGTTTACTAGCGGGGGGTCCCCCCCCCCAAACAGATACGCAGTATTTT,CATSLLAGGPPPQTDTQYF
-,TRBJ2-7,few,TRBV13,TGTGCCAGCAGCCCCTACGGGGGATCCTACGAGCAGTACTTC,CASSPYGGSYEQYF
-,TRBJ2-1,-,TRBV6-2/TRBV6-3,TGTGCCAGCAGTTCCCTCCGGGACTCCAAGTACAATGAGCAGTTCTTC,CASSSLRDSKYNEQFF
TRBD1,TRBJ1-4,-,TRBV20-1,TGCAGTGCTAGGGCACAAAACAGGGGTATTAATGAAAAACTGTTTTTT,CSARAQNRGINEKLFF
-,TRBJ2-1,-,TRBV3-1,TGTGCCAGCAGCCAGGGGGGAATAAGGTTTGAGCAGTTCTTC,CASSQGGIRFEQFF
-,TRBJ1-1,-,TRBV4-2,TGTGCCGGCAGCCAACCAACCGTAGTTGAGGGTATGAACACTGAAGCTTTCTTT,CAGSQPTVVEGMNTEAFF
TRBD2,TRBJ2-5,-,TRBV6-5,TGTGCCAGCAGTTACTCAATTGGGCTAGCGGGGGCCCAAGAGACCCAGTACTTC,CASSYSIGLAGAQETQYF
-,TRBJ2-1,few,TRBV5-1,TGCGCCAGCAGCTTACAAGGGGGTCTGACCTACAATGAGCAGTTCTTC,CASSLQGGLTYNEQFF
TRBD1,TRBJ2-5,-,TRBV7-2,TGTGCCAGCAGCAAGGACAGGGGGCGCGAGACCCAGTACTTC,CASSKDRGRETQYF
TRBD1,TRBJ2-7,-,TRBV4-3,TGCGCCAGCAGCCAAGAAAGGGCAGGGGGTAGAAACGAGCAGTACTTC,CASSQERAGGRNEQYF
TRBD1,TRBJ2-5,-,TRBV5-1,TGCGCCAGCAGCAAACCCCAAAGGACAGGGGAGACCCAGTACTTC,CASSKPQRTGETQYF
TRBD2,TRBJ2-3,few,TRBV24-1,TGTGCCACCAGTGATCTAGCGGGTACCGCTGTCACAGATACGCAGTATTTT,CATSDLAGTAVTDTQYF
TRBD1,TRBJ2-7,few,TRBV28,TGTGCCAGCAGTCCCTTACCGACAGGGGGCACCTACGAGCAGTACTTC,CASSPLPTGGTYEQYF
TRBD1,TRBJ2-7,-,TRBV7-2,TGTGCCAGCAGCTCCCAGGGACAGGGTCCCTCCGAGCAGTACTTC,CASSSQGQGPSEQYF
TRBD2,TRBJ2-1,few,TRBV12-5,TGTGCTAGTGCCTCCTCACTAGCGGGGGTGAACAATGAGCAGTTCTTC,CASASSLAGVNNEQFF
TRBD1,TRBJ1-5,-,TRBV2,TGTGCCAGCAGTTGGGGACAGGGAGGGGGTCAGCCCCAGCATTTT,CASSWGQGGGQPQHF
-,TRBJ1-2,-,TRBV28,TGTGCCAGCAGTTTAAGGGAGTACTATGGCTACACCTTC,CASSLREYYGYTF
TRBD1,TRBJ1-2,-,TRBV20-1,TGCAGTGCTTCGGACAGGGCGAGGGGCTACACCTTC,CSASDRARGYTF